These T cell receptor beta chains were read from a single sample in a study of vaccination and CD4 T cells after COVID-19. Antigens for these TCRs are unknown. TCRdb redid the calling of the PCR reads with MiXCR, one entry per CDR3 protein. Counted here are 7,000 to 9,000 distinct CDR3 sequences, less than 50% occurring once; the ten biggest clones make up 7% to 8%. The sequencing input was CD4+ T cells from blood, cultured in vitro. The receptors were gathered from a human donor who had recovered from COVID-19. CDR3s include the opening cysteine and the closing phenylalanine or tryptophan. A D gene is named only where the DNA matches it firmly. Clone size is given for some rows only: seen once, a few or many times, or a class if the clone is expanded.

clone size	V gene	D gene	J gene	CDR3 DNA	CDR3 protein
-	TRBV28	-	TRBJ1-5	TGTGCCAGCACCCTCATGGAAACACGGAAGCCCCAGCATTTT	CASTLMETRKPQHF
-	TRBV5-4	-	TRBJ1-6	TGTGCCAGCAGCTTGGGACAGACCAATAATTCACCCCTCCACTTT	CASSLGQTNNSPLHF
-	TRBV19	TRBD1	TRBJ2-7	TGTGCCAGTAGTAAGACAGGGCGCTCCTACGAGCAGTACTTC	CASSKTGRSYEQYF
large	TRBV24-1	TRBD1	TRBJ1-2	TGTGCCACCAGTGATTTCCAGGGGGGCGACAATGGCTACACCTTC	CATSDFQGGDNGYTF
-	TRBV6-1	TRBD2	TRBJ2-7	TGTGCCAGCAGTAAGACTAGCGGGAGTATCGAGCAGTACTTC	CASSKTSGSIEQYF
few	TRBV29-1	TRBD1	TRBJ1-5	TGCAGCGTTAGTTGGGGAGGGACAGCAAATCAGCCCCAGCATTTT	CSVSWGGTANQPQHF
-	TRBV20-1	TRBD2	TRBJ2-3	TGCAGTGCGAGAATTGGTCTAGCGGGGGTCTGGAGCACAGATACGCAGTATTTT	CSARIGLAGVWSTDTQYF
-	TRBV21-1	-	TRBJ2-3	TGTGCCAGCAGCCCCTCGGGAGGGGGCGTCAGGTTTGGCACAGATACGCAGTATTTT	CASSPSGGGVRFGTDTQYF
-	TRBV14	TRBD2	TRBJ2-5	TGTGCCAGCAGCCGACGATTAAGGACTAGCGGGTACCAAGAGACCCAGTACTTC	CASSRRLRTSGYQETQYF
-	TRBV12-3/TRBV12-4	TRBD1	TRBJ1-2	TGTGCCAGCAGGACAGGGGCCTATGGCTACACCTTC	CASRTGAYGYTF
-	TRBV20-1	TRBD1	TRBJ1-1	TGCAGTGCTAGCTCACAGGGGGACAGTGAAGCTTTCTTT	CSASSQGDSEAFF
-	TRBV20-1	-	TRBJ2-4	TGCAGTGCTAGAGAGGACAGTCTAGCCAAAAACATTCAGTACTTC	CSAREDSLAKNIQYF
-	TRBV2	TRBD2	TRBJ2-7	TGTGCCAGCAGTGAAACCCTACTAGCGGCCTACGAGCAGTACTTC	CASSETLLAAYEQYF
-	TRBV20-1	-	TRBJ1-5	TGCAGTGCTACCCCAGGTTCCAATCAGCCCCAGCATTTT	CSATPGSNQPQHF
-	TRBV20-1	-	TRBJ1-1	TGCAGTGCTAGAGATCTTGTCGCTGAAGCTTTCTTT	CSARDLVAEAFF
-	TRBV7-2	-	TRBJ1-1	TGTGCCAGCAGCTTCCGGGAAAGGAACACTGAAGCTTTCTTT	CASSFRERNTEAFF
-	TRBV5-1	TRBD1	TRBJ1-2	TGCGCCAGCAGCTTGTTGAACAGGGGGTATGGCTACACCTTC	CASSLLNRGYGYTF
few	TRBV7-9	-	TRBJ1-5	TGTGCCAGCAGCTTACGTGAGTTCCGAAGGGAATTACAGCCCCAGCATTTT	CASSLREFRRELQPQHF
-	TRBV19	-	TRBJ1-6	TGTGCCAGTAGTATACGGGATAATTCTCCCCTCCACTTT	CASSIRDNSPLHF
-	TRBV9	-	TRBJ1-2	TGTGCCAGCAGCGTCCCTTTTCAGGGGGGCTACACCTTC	CASSVPFQGGYTF